Following are 17 T cell receptor beta chains from one sample sequenced in a study of blood T cell repertoires in COVID-19. The assay was immunoSEQ multiplex PCR, and TCRdb's table has in-frame clones only and misses some. The sample holds tens of thousands of clones; 90% are singletons and the top ten take around 1.3%. Sequenced sample: peripheral blood. The receptors here all came from a man aged 60 to 69 with acute or convalescent COVID-19.

The J gene is TRBJ1-1, the V gene TRBV5-4; D perhaps matches TRBD1 (6 bases). CDR1 SGHNT and CDR2 YYREEE come from the germline V gene (reference sequence). The CDR3 has 13 amino acids. Trimming shortened V by 4 bases and J by 5 bases, and 12 bases separated the two germline ends. The CDR3 here is CASSPDRLTEAFF. In nucleotides, the CDR3 is TGTGCCAGCAGCCCCGACAGGTTAACTGAAGCTTTCTTT.

The chain combines TRBV5-1 with TRBJ2-3, with a weak D call TRBD1 (5 bases). The germline CDR1 and CDR2 sequences are SGHRS and YFSETQ. This CDR3 region has 14 residues. V was shortened by 2 bases and J by 4 bases, with 11 bases between the two germline ends. CDR3 DNA: TGCGCCAGCAGCTTTAAAAGGGGATCAGATACGCAGTATTTT. Encoded protein: CASSFKRGSDTQYF.

The chain has TRBV10-3 and TRBJ2-3, with a tentative D call TRBD2 (5 bases). The germline V gene encodes CDR1 ENHRY and CDR2 SYGVKD. V was cut by 2 bases and J by 6 bases, with 9 bases left in between. The CDR3 runs 13 residues. In DNA form, the CDR3 reads TGTGCCATCAGTGAGCCGAGAGGGGATACGCAGTATTTT. It is translated as CAISEPRGDTQYF.

The J gene is TRBJ1-2, the V gene TRBV2, with D tentatively TRBD1 (5 bases). The length of the CDR3 is 16 residues. V shed 3 bases and J shed 0 bases, with 14 bases lying between them. Germline values: CDR1 SNHLY, CDR2 FYNNEI. CDR3 protein: CASSEPPGMSNYGYTF. The CDR3 region has the DNA TGTGCCAGCAGTGAGCCCCCAGGGATGTCTAACTATGGCTACACCTTC.

The chain links TRBV7-2 to TRBJ1-6; D is perhaps TRBD1 (6 bases). Deletions cut 2 bases from V and 9 bases from J, with 11 bases between. This CDR3 comprises 14 residues. The germline V gene has CDR1 SGHTA and CDR2 FQGNSA. CDR3 DNA: TGTGCCAGCAGCTTATTTCGGGGGGCTTCACCCCTCCACTTT. Its translation: CASSLFRGASPLHF.

This clone appeared a few times. This chain uses TRBV5-1 with TRBJ2-2; 7 positions match TRBD1. V lost 4 bases, J lost 1 base, and 7 bases stayed unmatched. Per the germline V gene, CDR1 is SGHRS and CDR2 is YFSETQ. CDR3 length: 16 residues. This CDR3 reads CASSPPRTGNTGELFF. Here the CDR3 DNA reads TGCGCCAGCAGCCCGCCGAGGACAGGGAACACCGGGGAGCTGTTTTTT.

This rearrangement joins TRBV18 to TRBJ2-3, with 8 positions matching TRBD2. Germline CDR1 reads KGHSH; CDR2 reads LQKENI. This CDR3 is 16 amino acids long. V shed 6 bases, J shed 6 bases, and the junction held 14 bases outside the gene matches. CDR3 coding DNA: TGTGCCAGCTCCCCTGAAGCCGGGGGGGATCTCGATACGCAGTATTTT. Protein: CASSPEAGGDLDTQYF. Complete variable domain (other parts from reference TRBV18 and TRBJ2-3): NAGVMQNPRHLVRRRGQEARLRCSPMKGHSHVYWYRQLPEEGLKFMVYLQKENIIDESGMPKERFSAEFPKEGPSILRIQQVVRGDSAAYFCASSPEAGGDLDTQYFGPGTRLTVL.

The chain links TRBV4-2 to TRBJ1-6; TRBD1 matches 9 bases. V lost 4 bases to trimming and J lost 9 bases; unmatched junction nucleotides: 16. From germline, CDR1 is LGHNA and CDR2 YNFKEQ. This CDR3 is built from 18 residues. The CDR3 spells CASSPLHRGLAGSSPLHF. The CDR3 DNA sequence: TGTGCCAGCAGCCCACTTCACAGGGGGCTAGCGGGTAGTTCACCCCTCCACTTT.

In this sample, this clone turned up once. This chain links TRBV6-6 with TRBJ1-2; tentatively, D is TRBD1 (5 bases). The V gene lost 6 bases and the J gene lost 1 base, with 9 bases spanning the gap. CDR3 length: 13 amino acids. Germline V lookup: CDR1 MNHNY, CDR2 SVGAGI (reference sequence). For the CDR3, the DNA is TGTGCCAGCAGCCGGGGGGTTAACTATGGCTACACCTTC. Amino acids: CASSRGVNYGYTF.

This clone was observed a handful of times. The chain links TRBV9 to TRBJ2-7; maybe TRBD2 (5 bases). CDR3 size: 13 residues. Trimming shortened V by 0 bases and J by 5 bases, and 9 bases separated the two germline ends. Germline V CDR1 and CDR2: SGDLS, YYNGEE. This CDR3 is CASSVELEDEQYF. In DNA, the CDR3 is TGTGCCAGCAGCGTAGAACTAGAGGACGAGCAGTACTTC.

This chain links TRBV9 with TRBJ1-2; D ambiguous. This CDR3 spans 14 amino acids. The V gene's germline CDR1 is SGDLS and CDR2 YYNGEE. Trimming stripped 3 bases from V and 8 bases from J, with 17 bases between. The CDR3 loop is CASSALNGNSGYTF. As DNA, the CDR3 is TGTGCCAGCAGCGCCCTAAATGGTAACTCAGGCTACACCTTC. The whole variable domain, filled in from reference TRBV9 and TRBJ1-2, reads DSGVTQTPKHLITATGQRVTLRCSPRSGDLSVYWYQQSLDQGLQFLIQYYNGEERAKGNILERFSAQQFPDLHSELNLSSLELGDSALYFCASSALNGNSGYTFGSGTRLTVV.

The chain recombines TRBV4-1 with TRBJ1-2, with D possibly TRBD1 on 6 matching bases. V was pared by 1 base and J by 2 bases, with 14 bases between. This CDR3 has 16 amino acids. Germline loops: CDR1 MGHRA, CDR2 YSYEKL. CDR3 in DNA: TGCGCCAGCAGCCAAGTGGGGCAGGGGCAAAACTATGGCTACACCTTC. Encoded protein: CASSQVGQGQNYGYTF.

This clone was observed a handful of times. The gene calls are TRBV5-5 and TRBJ1-2; TRBD1 agrees at 7 bases. The germline V gene encodes CDR1 SGHKS and CDR2 YYEKEE (reference sequence). Germline trimming cut 0 bases from V and 4 bases from J; bases unmatched to any gene: 6. The CDR3 length is 15 residues. DNA of the CDR3: TGTGCCAGCAGCTTGGACAGGGGATTTCTCTATGGCTACACCTTC. This translates into CASSLDRGFLYGYTF.

The chain links TRBV7-8 to TRBJ2-2; 10 positions match TRBD2. Germline V gene sequence: CDR1 SGHVS, CDR2 FQNEAQ. After removal of 2 bases from V and 6 bases from J, the junction contained 3 bases not matched to a gene. CDR3 size: 15 residues. The CDR3 DNA is TGTGCCAGCAGCTTAACAAGCGGGGGGGCCGGGGAGCTGTTTTTT. Its protein is CASSLTSGGAGELFF. Looking up the rest from reference TRBV7-8 and TRBJ2-2 gives the full variable domain: GAGVSQSPRYKVAKRGQDVALRCDPISGHVSLFWYQQALGQGPEFLTYFQNEAQLDKSGLPSDRFFAERPEGSVSTLKIQRTQQEDSAVYLCASSLTSGGAGELFFGEGSRLTVL.

CDR3 residues: CASSLEGVNTEAFF. The CDR3 DNA is TGTGCCAGCAGCTTAGAAGGGGTGAACACTGAAGCTTTCTTT. The chain is built from TRBV11-1 and TRBJ1-1; the D gene is possibly TRBD1 (5 bases). This CDR3 contains 14 residues. V dropped 1 base and J dropped 0 bases, with 6 bases sitting between them. Germline V gene lookup returns CDR1 SGHAT and CDR2 FQDESV (reference sequence). Together with reference TRBV11-1 and TRBJ1-1, the CDR3 gives the full variable domain: EAEVAQSPRYKITEKSQAVAFWCDPISGHATLYWYRQILGQGPELLVQFQDESVVDDSQLPKDRFSAERLKGVDSTLKIQPAELGDSAMYLCASSLEGVNTEAFFGQGTRLTVV.

This clone was observed a single time. The gene calls are TRBV6-5 and TRBJ2-3, with TRBD2 as a possible D gene (5 bases). Trimming took 6 bases from V and 1 from J, leaving 14 bases between them. Germline V gene data show CDR1 as MNHEY and CDR2 as SVGAGI. The CDR3 is 15 residues long. CDR3 sequence reads: CASRVSEGRTDTQYF. The CDR3 nucleotides are TGTGCCAGCAGGGTTAGCGAAGGACGCACAGATACGCAGTATTTT.

The rearrangement links TRBV11-2 to TRBJ2-5; 11 positions agree with TRBD1. In germline, CDR1 is SGHAT, CDR2 FQNNGV. There are 14 residues in the CDR3. J lost 5 bases, V lost 7 bases, and 6 bases had no gene match. The CDR3 region has the DNA TGTGCCAGCACCCGGACAGGGGGCATGGAGACCCAGTACTTC. It specifies CASTRTGGMETQYF.